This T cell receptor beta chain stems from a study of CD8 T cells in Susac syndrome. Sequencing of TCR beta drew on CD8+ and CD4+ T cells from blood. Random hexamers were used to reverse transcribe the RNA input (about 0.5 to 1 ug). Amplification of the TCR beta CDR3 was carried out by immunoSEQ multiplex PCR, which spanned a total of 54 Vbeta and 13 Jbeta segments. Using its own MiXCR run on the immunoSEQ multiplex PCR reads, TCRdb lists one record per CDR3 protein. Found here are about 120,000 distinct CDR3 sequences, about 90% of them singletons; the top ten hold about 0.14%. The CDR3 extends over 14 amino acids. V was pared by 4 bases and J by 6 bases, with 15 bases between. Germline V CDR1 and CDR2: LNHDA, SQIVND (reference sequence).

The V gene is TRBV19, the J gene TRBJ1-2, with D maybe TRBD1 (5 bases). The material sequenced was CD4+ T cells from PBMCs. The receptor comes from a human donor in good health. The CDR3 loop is CASSSDRGRNGYTF. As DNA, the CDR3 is TGTGCCAGTAGTAGCGATCGGGGCCGGAATGGCTACACCTTC.